Listed below are T cell receptor beta chains from one sample, sequenced in a study of preoperative IRX-2 immunotherapy in early breast cancer. Assay used: immunoSEQ multiplex PCR; TCRdb lists only in-frame clones, some missing. The sample holds over 55,000 clones, around 94% seen once. Specimen collection occurred from a patient treated with IRX-2 immunotherapy. All receptors derive from a human donor with breast cancer. Each CDR3 is given with its conserved first and last residue. The D gene is left open where the match is weak. The size of a clone is reported for some rows only, either as once, few or many, or as a class for expanded clones.

>13|.|TRBJ1-6|TRBV6-6|.
CASTGLGSPPLHF
TGTGCCAGCACCGGCCTAGGGTCCCCACCCCTCCACTTT
>15|.|TRBJ1-2|TRBV4-3|.
CASSRNPGQADGYTF
TGCGCCAGCAGCCGCAACCCAGGGCAGGCGGATGGCTACACCTTC
>16|.|TRBJ1-4|TRBV9|once
CASSATTGTTNEKLFF
TGTGCCAGCAGCGCAACCACAGGGACAACTAATGAAAAACTGTTTTTT
>17|.|TRBJ1-1|TRBV14|.
CASSQDLSQGMFARAFF
TGTGCCAGCAGCCAAGATCTTAGCCAGGGGATGTTTGCGAGAGCTTTCTTT
>15|.|TRBJ2-1|TRBV18|.
CASSLPGQRFHEQFF
TGTGCCAGCTCCCTTCCCGGACAGAGGTTTCATGAGCAGTTCTTC
>15|.|TRBJ1-2|TRBV7-2|.
CASSRNRVLGYGYTF
TGTGCCAGCAGCCGAAACAGGGTTTTAGGGTATGGCTACACCTTC
>16|.|TRBJ1-1|TRBV7-8|.
CASSPRGTRERGTAFF
TGTGCCAGCAGCCCGAGGGGGACACGGGAGCGGGGAACCGCTTTCTTT
>14|TRBD2|TRBJ2-1|TRBV5-8|.
CASSLNGGRDEQFF
TGTGCCAGCAGCTTGAACGGGGGGAGGGATGAGCAGTTCTTC
>13|.|TRBJ1-5|TRBV6-1|once
CASNPAGNRPQHF
TGTGCCAGCAACCCCGCGGGGAATCGGCCCCAGCATTTT
>12|TRBD2|TRBJ2-7|TRBV28|.
CASSRGGYEQYF
TGTGCCAGCAGTCGGGGGGGCTACGAGCAGTACTTC
>15|TRBD2|TRBJ2-5|TRBV4-2|.
CASSQGASGQETQYF
TGTGCCAGCAGCCAAGGGGCTAGCGGACAAGAGACCCAGTACTTC
>17|.|TRBJ2-3|TRBV7-9|.
CASSLQLMALRTDTQYF
TGTGCCAGCAGCTTACAGCTTATGGCGTTACGCACAGATACGCAGTATTTT
>14|.|TRBJ1-1|TRBV19|.
CASSPSWLTTEAFF
TGTGCCAGTAGTCCATCCTGGCTGACTACTGAAGCTTTCTTT
>14|.|TRBJ2-5|TRBV7-9|.
CASSHDSRGETQYF
TGTGCCAGCAGCCACGACTCAAGGGGAGAGACCCAGTACTTC
>15|.|TRBJ2-3|TRBV5-1|.
CASHESGGGTDTQYF
TGCGCCAGCCATGAGTCGGGCGGGGGCACAGATACGCAGTATTTT
>16|TRBD2|TRBJ2-1|TRBV5-4|.
CASSLGGLARSNEQFF
TGTGCCAGCAGCTTAGGGGGACTAGCGAGATCCAATGAGCAGTTCTTC
>13|TRBD2|TRBJ2-7|TRBV4-3|once
CASSLLAGYEQYF
TGCGCCAGCAGCCTCCTAGCGGGGTACGAGCAGTACTTC
>14|TRBD1|TRBJ1-1|TRBV19|once
CASRTGQGNTEAFF
TGTGCCAGTAGAACAGGACAGGGGAACACTGAAGCTTTCTTT
>15|.|TRBJ1-1|TRBV5-1|.
CASSLLPEMNTEAFF
TGCGCCAGCAGCTTGTTGCCCGAAATGAACACTGAAGCTTTCTTT
>15|.|TRBJ2-1|TRBV7-9|.
CASSLVRGPYNEQFF
TGTGCCAGCAGCTTAGTGCGGGGGCCCTACAATGAGCAGTTCTTC
>13|TRBD1|TRBJ2-7|TRBV27|.
CASGDRGLYEQYF
TGTGCCAGCGGAGACAGGGGGCTATACGAGCAGTACTTC
>14|.|TRBJ1-2|TRBV7-9|once
CASSFVGTNYGYTF
TGTGCCAGCAGCTTCGTAGGAACTAACTATGGCTACACCTTC
>14|TRBD1|TRBJ1-5|TRBV27|.
CASTPGTGGQPQHF
TGTGCCAGCACCCCTGGGACAGGGGGACAGCCCCAGCATTTT
>18|TRBD1|TRBJ2-3|TRBV5-1|.
CASSSLSTTGAGTDTQYF
TGCGCCAGCAGCTCCCTAAGCACCACAGGGGCCGGCACAGATACGCAGTATTTT
>13|.|TRBJ2-7|TRBV19|.
CASSGGSGYEQYF
TGTGCCAGTAGTGGGGGGAGCGGATACGAGCAGTACTTC
>17|.|TRBJ1-1|TRBV4-2|.
CASSQDSRRTPNTEAFF
TGTGCCAGCAGCCAAGACTCTAGGAGGACTCCGAACACTGAAGCTTTCTTT
>14|.|TRBJ2-1|TRBV5-5|.
CASSLDQVYNEQFF
TGTGCCAGCAGCTTGGATCAGGTCTACAATGAGCAGTTCTTC
>16|.|TRBJ2-2|TRBV21-1|.
CASSKASGTESGELFF
TGTGCCAGCAGCAAAGCCTCCGGGACTGAGAGCGGGGAGCTGTTTTTT
>14|TRBD1|TRBJ1-5|TRBV28|.
CASRGTGRQQPQHF
TGTGCCAGCAGGGGGACAGGGCGCCAACAGCCCCAGCATTTT
>13|.|TRBJ2-7|TRBV4-3|few
CASSQELGREQYF
TGCGCCAGCAGCCAAGAGTTGGGGCGGGAGCAGTACTTC
>16|TRBD1|TRBJ2-2|TRBV10-3|.
CAISLDRDSGTGELFF
TGTGCCATCAGCCTGGACAGGGACTCTGGCACCGGGGAGCTGTTTTTT
>15|TRBD1|TRBJ2-2|TRBV10-3|once
CAISERTGGTGELFF
TGTGCCATCAGTGAGCGGACAGGGGGTACCGGGGAGCTGTTTTTT
>12|TRBD1|TRBJ2-7|TRBV6-6|.
CASGQGAFEQYF
TGTGCCAGCGGGCAGGGGGCGTTCGAGCAGTACTTC
>13|.|TRBJ2-7|TRBV11-3|.
CASSPGPSYEQYF
TGTGCCAGCAGCCCGGGACCGTCCTACGAGCAGTACTTC
>15|.|TRBJ1-1|TRBV9|once
CASSALLGLSHEAFF
TGTGCCAGCAGTGCCTTACTCGGACTCAGCCACGAAGCTTTCTTT
>16|TRBD2|TRBJ2-7|TRBV7-2|.
CASSLGAAGGPYEQYF
TGTGCCAGCAGCTTAGGCGCCGCGGGGGGTCCCTACGAGCAGTACTTC
>15|.|TRBJ1-5|TRBV5-1|.
CASSLGDGNNQPQHF
TGCGCCAGCAGCTTGGGCGACGGAAACAATCAGCCCCAGCATTTT